This T cell receptor beta chain was identified during a study of blood T cell repertoires in COVID-19 (dated by TCRdb to the early 2020s). In the study overall: Samples covering the acute and convalescent phases of COVID-19 were provided by collaborators in the United States, Italy and Spain. Samples were obtained from the ongoing ImmuneRACE study (first 160 participants) and from over 1,000 subjects provided by 6 global collaborators. Subjects who had been exposed to COVID-19, were actively infected with it, or had recovered from it provided the deeply sampled blood TCRbeta repertoires that made up the dataset. The material from the prospective study consisted of cDNA or gDNA derived from T cells, B-cell-depleted T cells, or PBMCs. The repertoires were released in a freely available public database intended as a resource for research on the immune response to SARS-CoV-2. A de-identified subject ID, COVID-19 status, age in years and sex were almost always included in the sample metadata. HLA class I and class II types, where available, came from metadata supplied by the sample provider rather than from assay-based typing.

The immunoSEQ Assay, a bias-controlled multiplex PCR, was used to amplify TCRbeta CDR3 regions from genomic DNA. Processing in the source paper ran as follows. Within the assay, amplification of reference gene primers was used to estimate how many nucleated cells each sample contained. To quantify the absolute abundance of each unique TCRbeta CDR3 rearrangement, sequence reads were collapsed and filtered. Productive Simpson clonality was computed per sample as the square root of Simpson's diversity index over productive rearrangements. What TCRdb holds here is the immuneACCESS table cut down to in-frame rearrangements. Part of the clones is not present; checked against another copy, under half of the missing clones reflect an unresolved V gene, and the others are unexplained. Clone size and V and J calls were adopted from that table, with D and trimming inferred from the DNA. The sample includes more than 55,000 clones, with about nine tenths observed a single time. The ten largest clones capture approximately 1.2% of the sample.

Collaborating institutions collected whole blood in K2EDTA tubes following their own protocols. For TCRbeta analysis, collaborators shipped samples as frozen whole blood, isolated PBMCs, or DNA extracted from either of those sample types. Reading the germline V gene (reference sequence) gives CDR1 LGHDT and CDR2 YNNKEL. The CDR3, from cysteine to phenylalanine, totals 18 residues. Solely the CDR3 DNA is kept, with 54 bases framed from the first base. Trimming accounts for 5 bases at V and 0 bases at J, while the number of junction bases matched to no gene is 13. This clone occurred a few times. The target of this receptor is not known. Base qualities are not at hand, and no much larger clone is one base apart. Study-wide findings and limitations: How much clinical and demographic metadata was included differed by source and by participant, and the metadata was provided uncurated.

In this chain, TRBV3-1 (or the pseudogene TRBV3-2) is recombined with TRBJ1-3; 7 bases in between match TRBD1. Sequencing used peripheral blood. This receptor was identified in a woman of 80 years or more with acute or convalescent COVID-19. The nucleotides are TGTGCCAGCAGCGCGTCTACAGGGGAATGGGTCTCTGGAAACACCATATATTTT. It codes for CASSASTGEWVSGNTIYF.